What follows are 30 T cell receptor beta chains derived from one specimen sequenced in a study of T cells of healthy individuals listed by TCRdb under 2018. The receptor library was made with 5' RACE. TCRdb shows the sequencer as Illumina MiSeq. TCRdb handled the public reads itself, with Q25 trimming in fastp and clone calling in MiXCR, and kept productive beta chains. Rows are unified per CDR3 protein, each entry keeping the most common DNA and genes. In all, the sample holds approximately 100,000 distinct CDR3 sequences, and 15% to 20% of those were seen once. The top ten clones comprise roughly 6.1% of the sample. The receptors were sampled from a human donor in good health.

This clonotype was counted between two and nine times. This chain connects TRBV7-2 to TRBJ2-7, with D uncertain. The CDR3 is made up of 11 amino acids. Germline V CDR1 and CDR2: SGHTA, FQGNSA. V was cut by 9 bases and J by 2 bases, with 8 bases left in between. The chain's CDR3 is CASGETYEQYF. The CDR3 DNA follows: TGTGCCAGTGGGGAAACCTACGAGCAGTACTTC.

This clonotype occurred many times. The rearrangement links TRBV9 to TRBJ2-1; perhaps D is TRBD1 or TRBD2 (5 bases each). The V gene lost 1 base and the J gene lost 4 bases, with 12 bases spanning the gap. Germline V gene lookup returns CDR1 SGDLS and CDR2 YYNGEE. The CDR3 has 15 amino acids. CDR3 region: CASSVTGTEYNEQFF. The CDR3 nucleotides read TGTGCCAGCAGCGTAACGGGGACGGAGTACAATGAGCAGTTCTTC.

The chain has TRBV4-1 and TRBJ1-5; the D gene is possibly TRBD1 (5 bases). Germline V lookup: CDR1 MGHRA, CDR2 YSYEKL. The CDR3 length is 17 residues. Between the trimmed V and J ends, which lost 4 bases and 4 bases, there was a span of 20 bases. Here the CDR3 reads CASSPSSTGLINQPQHF. CDR3 bases: TGCGCCAGCAGCCCCTCCTCTACGGGACTGATAAATCAGCCCCAGCATTTT.

In its sample, this clonotype was seen many times. As DNA, the CDR3 is TGTGCCAGTCAGACAGGGGGAGGTCAGCCCCAGCATTTT. Protein: CASQTGGGQPQHF. The chain couples TRBV6-5 to TRBJ1-5; 9 bases match TRBD1. Germline CDR1 MNHEY, CDR2 SVGAGI. V gave up 9 bases and J gave up 6 bases; unmatched junction bases: 6. The CDR3 extends over 13 amino acids.

This clonotype was counted between two and nine times. This rearrangement joins TRBV2 to TRBJ2-1; TRBD1 agrees at 8 bases. The germline V gene has CDR1 SNHLY and CDR2 FYNNEI. V shed 5 bases, J shed 3 bases, and the junction held 6 bases outside the gene matches. This CDR3 has 15 amino acids. The CDR3: CASSRQGLNYNEQFF. As DNA, the CDR3 is TGTGCCAGCAGTAGACAGGGGCTGAACTACAATGAGCAGTTCTTC.

The sample holds a few counts of this clonotype. This chain joins TRBV24-1 and TRBJ1-4; 9 bases are shared with TRBD1. The CDR3 is 17 residues long. Germline CDR1 is KGHDR and CDR2 is SFDVKD. Unmatched junction bases numbered 12, after V lost 7 bases and J lost 4 bases. CDR3 protein: CATRFRDREEFNEKLFF. The CDR3 DNA reads as TGTGCCACCAGATTCCGGGACAGGGAGGAATTTAATGAAAAACTGTTTTTT.

This clonotype was seen a few times. The CDR3 DNA reads as TGTGCCAGCAGTCCCTCCCCGACTAGGAGGACCAAAAACATTCAGTACTTC. This codes for CASSPSPTRRTKNIQYF. This chain links TRBV28 with TRBJ2-4; D might be TRBD2 (6 bases). With 5 bases removed from V and 2 bases from J, the gap between germline ends came to 19 bases. The CDR3 contains 17 residues. Germline CDR1 reads MDHEN; CDR2 reads SYDVKM.

The rearrangement links TRBV5-1 to TRBJ2-3, with D perhaps TRBD2 (6 bases). V was clipped by 4 bases and J by 3 bases, with 15 bases between them. The CDR3 loop spans 15 amino acids. Per germline, CDR1 SGHRS and CDR2 YFSETQ. The CDR3 here is CASSRDSQGTDTQYF. Here the CDR3 DNA reads TGCGCCAGCAGCCGGGACTCCCAAGGGACAGATACGCAGTATTTT. Filled out from reference TRBV5-1 and TRBJ2-3, the complete variable domain reads KAGVTQTPRYLIKTRGQQVTLSCSPISGHRSVSWYQQTPGQGLQFLFEYFSETQRNKGNFPGRFSGRQFSNSRSEMNVSTLELGDSALYLCASSRDSQGTDTQYFGPGTRLTVL.

This rearrangement joins TRBV6-2 or TRBV6-3 to TRBJ2-7; no reliable D call. The ends were cut back, 2 bases at V and 0 bases at J, with 8 bases in the middle. Germline V gene lookup returns CDR1 MNHEY and CDR2 SVGEGT. The CDR3 totals 14 residues. CDR3 sequence: CASSYGGFSYEQYF. CDR3 bases: TGTGCCAGCAGTTACGGTGGCTTCTCCTACGAGCAGTACTTC.

This clonotype has ten or more counts. Germline is not matched at one junction end, which may reflect a read error. V gene TRBV20-1 combines with J gene TRBJ1-5, with 10 bases lining up with TRBD1. CDR1 and CDR2 from the germline V gene are DFQATT and SNEGSKA (reference sequence). The CDR3 covers 14 residues. CDR3 sequence reads: CSAIPTGGKQPQHF. The CDR3 nucleotides are TGCAGTGCTATTCCGACAGGGGGCAAGCAGCCCCAGCATTTT.

This clonotype was observed a handful of times. In DNA form, the CDR3 reads TGCAGTGCTAGTTCAGCTTCCACAGATACGCAGTATTTT. This codes for CSASSASTDTQYF. The chain carries TRBV20-1 and TRBJ2-3; unclear D gene. The CDR3 runs to 13 residues. CDR1 is DFQATT and CDR2 is SNEGSKA in the germline V gene (reference sequence). V was clipped by 3 bases and J by 2 bases, with 9 bases between them.

The chain employs TRBV15 and TRBJ2-1; weak D call: TRBD2 (6 bases). The V end was cut by 1 base, the J end by 5 bases, with 15 bases between. CDR1 is LNHNV, CDR2 YYDKDF, per germline (reference sequence). The CDR3 runs to 16 residues. Here the CDR3 DNA reads TGTGCCACCAGCAGAGGGGCTGGACTAAATCACAATGAGCAGTTCTTC. This sequence encodes CATSRGAGLNHNEQFF. Supplemented by reference TRBV15 and TRBJ2-1, the full variable domain reads DAMVIQNPRYQVTQFGKPVTLSCSQTLNHNVMYWYQQKSSQAPKLLFHYYDKDFNNEADTPDNFQSRRPNTSFCFLDIRSPGLGDTAMYLCATSRGAGLNHNEQFFGPGTRLTVL.

This clonotype has a count of ten or more. V gene TRBV29-1 combines with J gene TRBJ2-3; TRBD2 matches 10 bases. The J segment lost 3 bases and the V segment lost 0 bases, leaving 15 bases of the junction unmatched. This CDR3 region has 19 residues. CDR1 is SQVTM, CDR2 ANQGSEA, per germline. The CDR3 spells CSVEDPSGGRLWGTDTQYF. The CDR3 DNA sequence: TGCAGCGTTGAAGATCCTAGCGGGGGACGACTATGGGGTACAGATACGCAGTATTTT.

This clonotype was recorded a few times. The chain has TRBV7-9 and TRBJ2-2; tentative D call: TRBD2 (6 bases). Trimming took off 4 bases at V and 1 base at J, with 10 bases between the two ends. The CDR3 extends over 15 amino acids. Per the germline V gene, CDR1 is SEHNR and CDR2 is FQNEAQ (reference sequence). DNA for the CDR3: TGTGCCAGCAGCTCCCTTAGCGGGAACACCGGGGAGCTGTTTTTT. It is translated as CASSSLSGNTGELFF.

The V call is TRBV19, the J call TRBJ2-7; possibly TRBD1 for D (6 bases). This CDR3 comprises 14 residues. Germline V gives CDR1 LNHDA, CDR2 SQIVND (reference sequence). Trimming left V 5 bases short and J 0 bases short, with 11 bases between. This CDR3 is CASSRQESSYEQYF. In nucleotides, the CDR3 is TGTGCCAGTAGTCGACAGGAGAGCTCCTACGAGCAGTACTTC. Together with reference TRBV19 and TRBJ2-7, the CDR3 gives the full variable domain: DGGITQSPKYLFRKEGQNVTLSCEQNLNHDAMYWYRQDPGQGLRLIYYSQIVNDFQKGDIAEGYSVSREKKESFPLTVTSAQKNPTAFYLCASSRQESSYEQYFGPGTRLTVT.

This clonotype has only a few counts. This chain links TRBV20-1 with TRBJ2-2, with 10 bases matching TRBD2. Germline CDR1 and CDR2: DFQATT and SNEGSKA (reference sequence). This CDR3 is built from 18 residues. Losses at the gene ends were 0 bases for V and 3 bases for J; bases not matched to a gene: 10. In DNA, the CDR3 is TGCAGTGCTAGAGATCAAAGGACTAGCGGTGGAGACACCGGGGAGCTGTTTTTT. It translates to CSARDQRTSGGDTGELFF.

The rearrangement uses TRBV20-1 and TRBJ1-2; D uncertain. The CDR3 covers 13 residues. Trimming took 6 bases from V and 4 from J, leaving 15 bases between them. Germline V lookup: CDR1 DFQATT, CDR2 SNEGSKA (reference sequence). The CDR3 DNA reads TGCAGTGCGGCGAGGGAAGAAGGCTATGGCTACACCTTC. Translation gives CSAAREEGYGYTF.

This clonotype was seen ten or more times. The chain has TRBV5-1 and TRBJ1-2; D is unresolved. The germline gives CDR1 SGHRS, CDR2 YFSETQ. V was shortened by 6 bases and J by 4 bases, with 10 bases between the two germline ends. CDR3 length: 12 amino acids. Here the CDR3 DNA reads TGCGCCAGCATTTGGATTTTCTATGGCTACACCTTC. This gives the protein CASIWIFYGYTF. Supplemented by reference TRBV5-1 and TRBJ1-2, the full variable domain reads KAGVTQTPRYLIKTRGQQVTLSCSPISGHRSVSWYQQTPGQGLQFLFEYFSETQRNKGNFPGRFSGRQFSNSRSEMNVSTLELGDSALYLCASIWIFYGYTFGSGTRLTVV.

This clonotype was observed a few times. V and J are TRBV7-9 and TRBJ2-7, with D uncertain. V lost 2 bases and J 3 bases, leaving 8 bases between the germline ends. CDR3 size: 13 residues. CDR1 and CDR2 from the germline V gene are SEHNR and FQNEAQ (reference sequence). The chain's CDR3 is CASSLSQVYEQYF. CDR3 DNA sequence: TGTGCCAGCAGCTTAAGCCAAGTCTACGAGCAGTACTTC.

The chain recombines TRBV6-5 with TRBJ1-1; no reliable D call. The V gene's germline CDR1 is MNHEY and CDR2 SVGAGI. Trimming left V 2 bases short and J 0 bases short, with 10 bases between. The CDR3 covers 15 residues. In DNA, the CDR3 is TGTGCCAGCAGTTACGGTCCCAGACTGAACACTGAAGCTTTCTTT. Translated, it gives CASSYGPRLNTEAFF.

This clonotype was seen many times. CDR3 in DNA: TGTGCCAGCAGCTTAGCTGACTACTATGGCTACACCTTC. Translated: CASSLADYYGYTF. The chain carries TRBV7-8 and TRBJ1-2; D gene ambiguous. The germline V and J ends were trimmed by 0 bases and 3 bases, with 5 bases remaining between them. Germline lookup yields CDR1 SGHVS and CDR2 FQNEAQ. The CDR3 consists of 13 residues.

Relative to its sample, this clonotype is medium-sized. The rearrangement uses TRBV7-9 and TRBJ1-5, with a possible D match to TRBD1 (5 bases). The germline V and J ends were trimmed by 1 base and 2 bases, with 12 bases remaining between them. Germline V CDR1 and CDR2: SEHNR, FQNEAQ (reference sequence). CDR3 size: 16 residues. The CDR3 region is CASSLDGGLGNQPQHF. The CDR3 DNA follows: TGTGCCAGCAGCTTAGACGGGGGTCTAGGCAATCAGCCCCAGCATTTT.

This clonotype was counted between two and nine times. V and J are TRBV7-9 and TRBJ1-4, with 8 bases fitting TRBD1. The ends lost 1 base at V and 5 bases at J; junction bases unmatched: 0. The CDR3 extends over 14 amino acids. Looked up from germline, CDR1 is SEHNR and CDR2 is FQNEAQ (reference sequence). The CDR3 protein is CASSLGTGNEKLFF. For the CDR3, the DNA is TGTGCCAGCAGCTTAGGGACAGGGAATGAAAAACTGTTTTTT.

J is TRBJ2-7 and V is TRBV5-1; D is ambiguous. This CDR3 comprises 12 residues. Germline assignment: CDR1 SGHRS and CDR2 YFSETQ. V gave up 2 bases and J gave up 4 bases, with 7 bases separating them. The CDR3 loop reads CASSFDGYEQYF. The DNA for the CDR3 is TGCGCCAGCAGCTTTGACGGATACGAGCAGTACTTC.

In this sample, this clonotype turned up a few times. The chain uses TRBV7-7 and TRBJ2-1; perhaps TRBD2 as D (5 bases). Looked up from germline, CDR1 is SSHAT and CDR2 is FNYEAQ (reference sequence). This CDR3 has 14 residues. CDR3 DNA: TGTGCTAACCAGAAGCGGCGCACCGGGTGTGAGCAGTTCTTC. It yields the protein CANQKRRTGCEQFF. The full variable domain, its missing parts supplied by reference TRBV7-7 and TRBJ2-1, is GAGVSQSPRYKVTKRGQDVTLRCDPISSHATLYWYQQALGQGPEFLTYFNYEAQPDKSGLPSDRFSAERPEGSISTLTIQRTEQRDSAMYRCANQKRRTGCEQFFGPGTRLTVL.

This clonotype was recorded a few times. V gene TRBV5-1 combines with J gene TRBJ2-4; no reliable D call. With 2 bases removed from V and 3 bases from J, the gap between germline ends came to 0 bases. Germline CDR1 SGHRS, CDR2 YFSETQ. The length of the CDR3 is 11 residues. CDR3 in DNA: TGCGCCAGCAGCTTCAAAAACATTCAGTACTTC. Amino acid sequence: CASSFKNIQYF.

This clonotype has a handful of counts. The chain combines TRBV20-1 with TRBJ1-1; TRBD1 matches at 10 bases. The germline V gene has CDR1 DFQATT and CDR2 SNEGSKA (reference sequence). V lost 3 bases, J lost 11 bases, and 12 bases stayed unmatched. The CDR3 runs 14 residues. The chain's CDR3 is CSARLGQGSRMAFF. In nucleotides, the CDR3 is TGCAGTGCTAGGTTGGGACAGGGGTCCAGAATGGCTTTCTTT.

This clonotype was found many times. This chain uses TRBV4-2 with TRBJ2-7, with D perhaps being TRBD1 or TRBD2 (5 bases each). The CDR3 runs to 15 residues. The V and J ends lost 2 bases and 2 bases respectively, with 13 bases between them. CDR1 and CDR2 (germline): LGHNA, YNFKEQ. The CDR3 DNA is TGTGCCAGCAGCCAAACTGGGACGGGTACCTACGAGCAGTACTTC. Translated, it gives CASSQTGTGTYEQYF.

The genes are TRBV7-9 and TRBJ2-5, with 7 bases identical to TRBD2. CDR3 length equals 16 residues. Losses at the gene ends were 1 base for V and 2 bases for J; bases not matched to a gene: 7. Germline V CDR1 and CDR2: SEHNR, FQNEAQ (reference sequence). The CDR3 protein is CASSLDLSGLQETQYF. The CDR3 DNA reads as TGTGCCAGCAGCTTAGACCTTAGCGGGTTGCAAGAGACCCAGTACTTC.

V is TRBV29-1 and J is TRBJ2-3; D is perhaps TRBD1 or TRBD2 (5 bases each). The CDR3 extends over 12 amino acids. Per the germline V gene, CDR1 is SQVTM and CDR2 is ANQGSEA. For the CDR3, the DNA is TGCAGTGCCGTTGGGACCGCAGATACGCAGTATTTT. Encoded protein: CSAVGTADTQYF.